This entry is about one T cell receptor beta chain. Its antigen is unknown. Co-extraction of both nucleic acids (RNA and DNA) used about 17-33 mg of unsorted bulk tissue. This CDR3 is built from 15 residues. Germline V gives CDR1 SEHNR, CDR2 FQNEAQ (reference sequence). The V segment lost 4 bases and the J segment 6 bases; nucleotides outside the gene matches: 4. With 500 ng total RNA as template and a constant-region primer, TCR beta cDNA was made. Three rounds of nested multiplex PCR with slightly modified ARM-PCR produced TCR beta libraries. Amplification in the first two PCR rounds was performed using TRBV1-TRBV30 forward primers and a C-beta reverse primer for 10 cycles each. Using its own MiXCR run on the multiplex PCR reads, TCRdb lists one record per CDR3 protein. The profile shows some 180,000 distinct CDR3 sequences, around 81% of them singletons. The sample is drawn from a study of tumor-infiltrating lymphocytes in primary liver carcinoma. The overall study: The number of productive TCRbeta reads per sample ranged from roughly 3.5 to 7.13 million and was similar across tissue types.

Whole-study findings and limits: The overlap of tumor-adjacent and tumor-blood pairs was smaller than that of tumor region pairs.

This TCR came from a man between 40 and 49 years old with primary liver carcinoma and hepatitis B virus infection. V gene TRBV7-9 combines with J gene TRBJ2-3; 13 nucleotides align to TRBD2. The sequenced sample consisted of tumor tissue from primary liver carcinoma. CDR3 protein: CASSSTSGRWDTQYF. The CDR3 nucleotides are TGTGCCAGCAGCTCGACTAGCGGGAGGTGGGATACGCAGTATTTT.